The T cell receptor beta chain under discussion was sequenced for a study of OX40 agonist ivuxolimab in advanced cancers. Study information: Prior checkpoint blockade (anti-PD-1, anti-PD-L1 or anti-CTLA-4) was permitted; under 50% had it.

The CDR3 has 13 amino acids. Germline V gene lookup returns CDR1 MNHEY and CDR2 SVGAGI. V shed 5 bases and J shed 3 bases, with 10 bases lying between them. Using immunoSEQ multiplex PCR, the repertoire was profiled, and TCRdb retains in-frame clones only, with some absent. The repertoire holds 20,000 to 25,000 clones, with roughly 72% as singletons. A remark on this clone: Its antigen is unidentified.

Study-level results: On average, CD8+ T cells had more expanded clones than CD4+. Both CD4+ and CD8+ T cell populations in blood had undergone clonal expansion by week 6 at 0.1 to 3.0 mg/kg. The study did not work out the antigen specificity of the expanded peripheral T cells.

Sample: CD4+ or CD8+ T cells sorted from blood, taken in a trial of the OX40 agonist ivuxolimab. This TCR was sampled from an adult with an advanced solid tumor such as melanoma, head and neck, liver or kidney cancer. The rearrangement links TRBV6-5 to TRBJ1-2, with D perhaps TRBD1 (5 bases). The CDR3 DNA reads as TGTGCCAGCAGTCAACAGGCTTACTATGGCTACACCTTC. Its protein is CASSQQAYYGYTF.